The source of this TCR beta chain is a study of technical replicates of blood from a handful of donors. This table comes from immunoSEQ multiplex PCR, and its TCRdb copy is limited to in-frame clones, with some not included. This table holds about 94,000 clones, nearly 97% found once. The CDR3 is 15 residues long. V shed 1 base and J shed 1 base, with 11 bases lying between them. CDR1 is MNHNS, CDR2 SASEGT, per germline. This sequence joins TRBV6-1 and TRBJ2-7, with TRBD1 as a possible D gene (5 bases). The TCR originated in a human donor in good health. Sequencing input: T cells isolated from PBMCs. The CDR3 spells CASSEGAGWSYEQYF. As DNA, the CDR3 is TGTGCCAGCAGTGAAGGGGCAGGGTGGTCCTACGAGCAGTACTTC.